This entry concerns a single T cell receptor beta chain. Its antigen is as yet unknown. Template switching incorporated UMIs with a 6-nucleotide sample barcode. Two nested PCRs, roughly 16 and 10 cycles, amplified TCRalpha and TCRbeta cDNA. TCRdb reworked the 5' RACE reads into one entry per CDR3 protein, no DNA. This listing includes around 450,000 distinct CDR3 sequences. This entry comes from a study of monozygotic twins with inflammatory bowel disease. Overall study findings and caveats: Discordant twins showed the same repertoire similarity as concordant twins, possibly from limited power. IBD patients carried less diverse TCRbeta repertoires (inverse Simpson) than healthy co-twins.

CDR1 is SGHKS, CDR2 YYEKEE, per germline (reference sequence). The CDR3 contains 14 residues. Sequencing was carried out using blood. The rearrangement links TRBV5-5 to TRBJ1-1. The origin of this receptor is a human donor with ulcerative colitis or Crohn's disease, or a healthy co-twin of an affected twin (not recorded which). This CDR3 reads CASSLEDRNTEAFF.